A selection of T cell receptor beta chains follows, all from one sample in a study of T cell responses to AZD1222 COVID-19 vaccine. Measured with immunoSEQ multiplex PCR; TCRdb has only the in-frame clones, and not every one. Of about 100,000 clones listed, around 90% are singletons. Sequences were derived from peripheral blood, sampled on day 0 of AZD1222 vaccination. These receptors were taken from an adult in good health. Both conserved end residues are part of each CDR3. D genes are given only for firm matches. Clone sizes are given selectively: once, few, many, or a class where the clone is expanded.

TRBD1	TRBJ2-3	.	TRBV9	TGTGCCAGCAGCGAAGGGACAGGGGAGCGGACAGATACGCAGTATTTT	CASSEGTGERTDTQYF
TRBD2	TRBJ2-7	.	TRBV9	TGTGCCAGCAGCCCCCGGAGCGGGAGCCTCTCCTACGAGCAGTACTTC	CASSPRSGSLSYEQYF
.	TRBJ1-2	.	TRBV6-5	TGTGCCAGCAGTTACTCCGCGATTGGCGGTGGCTATGGCTACACCTTC	CASSYSAIGGGYGYTF
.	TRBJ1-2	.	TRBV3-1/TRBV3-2	TGTGCCAGCAGCCAAGATCCGCAGGGCAGGGGCTACACCTTC	CASSQDPQGRGYTF
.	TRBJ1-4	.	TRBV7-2	TGTGCCAGCAGCCCGGGGGGACTATTAGAAAAACTGTTTTTT	CASSPGGLLEKLFF
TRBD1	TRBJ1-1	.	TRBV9	TGTGCCAGCAGCGTGTCGGGACAGGGGCCCGAAGCTTTCTTT	CASSVSGQGPEAFF
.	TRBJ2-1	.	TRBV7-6	TGTGCCAGCAGCCCCACAGGGACCCCCTACAATGAGCAGTTCTTC	CASSPTGTPYNEQFF
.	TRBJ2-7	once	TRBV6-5	TGTGCCAGCCGTTATGGGTGGGGGGCAGGATTGGACGAGCAGTACTTC	CASRYGWGAGLDEQYF
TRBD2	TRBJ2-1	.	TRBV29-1	TGCAGCGTTGACCCTACTAGCGGCTCCTACAATGAGCAGTTCTTC	CSVDPTSGSYNEQFF
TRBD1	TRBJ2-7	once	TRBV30	TGTGCCTGGAGTGTAGGACAGGGCTACGAGCAGTACTTC	CAWSVGQGYEQYF
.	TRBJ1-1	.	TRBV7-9	TGTGCCAGCAGCCCCACCCTGACAGGACCTAGGGGGGTGGAAGCTTTCTTT	CASSPTLTGPRGVEAFF
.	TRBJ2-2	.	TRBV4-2	TGTGCCAGCAGCCCAAGATATCTCCCCGGGGAGCTGTTTTTT	CASSPRYLPGELFF
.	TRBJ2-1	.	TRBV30	TGTGCCTGGAGTGTCAAGGGAAGGGGTTACAATGAGCAGTTCTTC	CAWSVKGRGYNEQFF
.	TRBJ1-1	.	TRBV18	TGTGCCAGCTCCACCGAAGGCGGTCGCGGCGCTTTCTTT	CASSTEGGRGAFF
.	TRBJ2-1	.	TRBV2	TGTGCCAGCAGTGCGACCCGTAGCGGACCCTACAATGAGCAGTTCTTC	CASSATRSGPYNEQFF
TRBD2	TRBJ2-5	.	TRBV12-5	TGTGCTAGTGGTTTGGTACCCGGTGTAGGACTAGCGGGAGGAACGGTCAGTGAGACCCAGTACTTC	CASGLVPGVGLAGGTVSETQYF
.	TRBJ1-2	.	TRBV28	TGTGCCAGCAGTTTACCAGGAGGAGACTATGGCTACACCTTC	CASSLPGGDYGYTF
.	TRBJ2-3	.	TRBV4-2	TGTGCCAGCAGCCAAGAATTCGCCGGACCAGATACGCAGTATTTT	CASSQEFAGPDTQYF
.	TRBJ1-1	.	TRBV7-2	TGTGCCAGCAGCTTAGCGTGGGAAACTGAAGCTTTCTTT	CASSLAWETEAFF
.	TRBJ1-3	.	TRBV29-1	TGCAGCGTTCGGGCGTCTGGAAACACCATATATTTT	CSVRASGNTIYF
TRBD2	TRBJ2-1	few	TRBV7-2	TGTGCCAGCAGCTTACTAGCGGACAATGAGCAGTTCTTC	CASSLLADNEQFF
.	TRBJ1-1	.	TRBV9	TGTGCCAGCAGCGTAGGGGTGTTCCAGGCAAACACTGAAGCTTTCTTT	CASSVGVFQANTEAFF
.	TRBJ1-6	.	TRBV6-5	TGTGCCAGCAAAAATGACAGGACGAATTCACCCCTCCACTTT	CASKNDRTNSPLHF
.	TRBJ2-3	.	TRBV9	TGTGCCAGCAGCGTAAGGGGGGGACCAAGCACAGATACGCAGTATTTT	CASSVRGGPSTDTQYF